One sample yielded the 26 T cell receptor beta chains listed below, sequenced in a study of blood T cells in healthy people across ages (dated by TCRdb to between 2015 and 2017). The receptor library was made with 5' RACE. Instrument used: Illumina HiSeq 2500. A second roughly 7 to 11 cycle PCR used a sample-barcoded 5' primer and a J-beta primer mix. The public reads were run again by TCRdb, first through fastp at Q25 and then through MiXCR, and only productive beta chains were kept. Every entry covers one CDR3 protein and lists the most common genes and DNA from its rows. The sample table records some 800,000 distinct CDR3 sequences; roughly 44% of these occur just once. Roughly a fifth of the sample is in the top ten clones. Sequencing was performed on blood. These receptors were taken from a man aged 60-69 years in good health.

The rearrangement uses TRBV5-1 and TRBJ2-1; D ambiguous. Germline lookup yields CDR1 SGHRS and CDR2 YFSETQ. The CDR3 is 12 amino acids. The ends were cut back, 0 bases at V and 12 bases at J, with 10 bases in the middle. The CDR3 sequence is CASSLGSNAQFF. CDR3 in DNA: TGCGCCAGCAGCTTGGGCTCAAACGCGCAGTTCTTC.

The chain carries TRBV5-1 and TRBJ1-6; no reliable D call. There are 16 residues in the CDR3. Trimming pared 0 bases from V and 6 bases from J, leaving 13 bases between. CDR1 is SGHRS, CDR2 YFSETQ, per germline. DNA for the CDR3: TGCGCCAGCAGCTTGGCCTTGGGGAGGTTTAATTCACCCCTCCACTTT. Translation gives CASSLALGRFNSPLHF.

The sample holds a few counts of this clonotype. The chain employs TRBV20-1 and TRBJ2-1, with no clear D. The CDR3 has 10 residues. From germline, CDR1 is DFQATT and CDR2 SNEGSKA (reference sequence). V was trimmed by 5 bases and J by 12 bases, leaving 11 bases between them. The chain's CDR3 is CSALGIVQFF. The DNA for the CDR3 is TGCAGTGCTTTAGGGATCGTGCAGTTCTTC.

The chain employs TRBV20-1 and TRBJ2-7; D assignment may be TRBD1 or TRBD2 (6 bases each). CDR3 length: 14 amino acids. Germline V gene sequence: CDR1 DFQATT, CDR2 SNEGSKA (reference sequence). Deletions cut 4 bases from V and 7 bases from J, with 20 bases between. CDR3 residues: CSANEGGSAGEQYF. In DNA form, the CDR3 reads TGCAGTGCTAATGAGGGGGGATCGGCGGGAGAGCAGTACTTC.

This clonotype was counted ten times or more. DNA of the CDR3: TGTGCCAGCAGCCAAGGAGGGGGGAACATTCAGTACTTC. Encoded protein: CASSQGGGNIQYF. This rearrangement joins TRBV7-2 to TRBJ2-4, with D tentatively TRBD1 or TRBD2 (6 bases each). The CDR3 covers 13 residues. Germline V gives CDR1 SGHTA, CDR2 FQGNSA. Deletions cut 5 bases from V and 7 bases from J, with 12 bases between.

The gene calls are TRBV4-3 and TRBJ2-1; D perhaps matches TRBD2 (6 bases). Per germline, CDR1 LGHNA and CDR2 YSLEER. The CDR3 spans 14 residues. Trimming pared 3 bases from V and 9 bases from J, leaving 15 bases between. The CDR3 here is CASSQAPGLIEQFF. CDR3 DNA sequence: TGCGCCAGCAGCCAGGCTCCGGGACTGATTGAGCAGTTCTTC.

The V call is TRBV28, the J call TRBJ2-5, with 7 bases that match TRBD2. Germline loops: CDR1 MDHEN, CDR2 SYDVKM. CDR3 length: 15 amino acids. Germline trimming cut 1 base from V and 2 bases from J; bases unmatched to any gene: 4. The CDR3: CASSLSAGLQETQYF. In DNA, the CDR3 is TGTGCCAGCAGTTTATCAGCGGGACTACAAGAGACCCAGTACTTC.

The V gene is TRBV25-1, the J gene TRBJ1-5; TRBD1 might be the D (6 bases). The germline V gene encodes CDR1 MGHDK and CDR2 SYGVNS. The V end was cut by 3 bases, the J end by 4 bases, with 13 bases between. CDR3 length equals 15 residues. The CDR3 loop is CASSETGVGNQPQHF. Written as DNA, the CDR3 is TGTGCCAGCAGTGAGACAGGCGTGGGGAATCAGCCCCAGCATTTT.

This rearrangement joins TRBV5-1 to TRBJ1-5; 9 bases are shared with TRBD1. V was clipped by 4 bases and J by 4 bases; unmatched bases: 3. The CDR3 is 14 residues long. Looked up from germline, CDR1 is SGHRS and CDR2 is YFSETQ. As DNA, the CDR3 is TGCGCCAGCAGCGCCGGGACAGGGAATCAGCCCCAGCATTTT. Encoded protein: CASSAGTGNQPQHF. Full variable domain (missing parts from reference TRBV5-1 and TRBJ1-5): KAGVTQTPRYLIKTRGQQVTLSCSPISGHRSVSWYQQTPGQGLQFLFEYFSETQRNKGNFPGRFSGRQFSNSRSEMNVSTLELGDSALYLCASSAGTGNQPQHFGDGTRLSIL.

This clonotype was detected a few times. The chain combines TRBV12-3 or TRBV12-4 with TRBJ2-7; D tentatively reads TRBD1 or TRBD2 (5 bases each). V gave up 3 bases and J gave up 4 bases, with 10 bases separating them. There are 13 residues in the CDR3. This chain's CDR3 is CASSFPGRYEQYF. In DNA, the CDR3 is TGTGCCAGCAGTTTTCCGGGGCGGTACGAGCAGTACTTC.

The chain joins TRBV6-1 to TRBJ2-3; no reliable D call. Germline values: CDR1 MNHNS, CDR2 SASEGT. CDR3 length: 15 amino acids. Trimming shortened V by 0 bases and J by 2 bases, and 9 bases separated the two germline ends. For the CDR3, the DNA is TGTGCCAGCAGTGAAGCTCTCAGACACACAGATACGCAGTATTTT. Its protein product is CASSEALRHTDTQYF.

The chain recombines TRBV7-9 with TRBJ1-1, with D perhaps matching TRBD1 (5 bases). V shed 5 bases and J shed 5 bases, with 18 bases lying between them. Germline CDR1 and CDR2: SEHNR and FQNEAQ (reference sequence). The CDR3 consists of 15 residues. In nucleotides, the CDR3 is TGTGCCAGCAGCGTGGGAGGGGCCCAGGGAACTGAAGCTTTCTTT. This encodes CASSVGGAQGTEAFF.

V usage is TRBV5-1 and J usage is TRBJ2-3, with D possibly being TRBD1 (6 bases). The V and J ends lost 4 bases and 2 bases respectively, with 17 bases between them. This CDR3 has 16 residues. Germline V gene sequence: CDR1 SGHRS, CDR2 YFSETQ. CDR3 DNA sequence: TGCGCCAGCAGCCCCGGGACACAACCATTCACAGATACGCAGTATTTT. Encoded protein: CASSPGTQPFTDTQYF.

This clonotype occurred a few times. This chain joins TRBV11-2 and TRBJ2-5; the match to TRBD2 covers 11 bases. The CDR3 consists of 18 residues. Germline V CDR1 and CDR2: SGHAT, FQNNGV. The ends lost 4 bases at V and 1 base at J; junction bases unmatched: 11. The CDR3 spells CASSSNMETSGVQETQYF. The DNA of the CDR3 is TGTGCCAGCAGCTCCAATATGGAGACTAGCGGGGTCCAAGAGACCCAGTACTTC.

The V and J genes are TRBV7-2 and TRBJ2-5; 10 bases map to TRBD2. Germline CDR1 and CDR2: SGHTA and FQGNSA. V trimming: 2 bases; J trimming: 9 bases; junction bases outside the gene matches: 9. The CDR3 extends over 15 amino acids. Here the CDR3 DNA reads TGTGCCAGCAGCTTAAGTGCTAGCGGGGGTGGAGCCCAGTACTTC. Translating it yields CASSLSASGGGAQYF.

The chain has TRBV20-1 and TRBJ1-1; 10 bases match TRBD1. Germline assignment: CDR1 DFQATT and CDR2 SNEGSKA (reference sequence). The CDR3 contains 15 residues. V shed 1 base and J 5 bases; nucleotides not matched to a gene: 7. The CDR3: CSARASDRGWTEAFF. The DNA for the CDR3 is TGCAGTGCTAGAGCTTCGGACAGGGGGTGGACTGAAGCTTTCTTT.

Remarks on this clonotype: One junction end does not reproduce the germline sequence, and a read error may be involved. CDR3: CANSVQEYYGYTF. DNA for the CDR3: TGTGCCAACAGTGTCCAGGAGTACTATGGCTACACCTTC. The V call is TRBV6-6, the J call TRBJ1-2; the D is unclear. The CDR3 runs 13 residues. Germline V lookup: CDR1 MNHNY, CDR2 SVGAGI (reference sequence).

Details on this clonotype: The junction departs from germline at one end; a sequencing error may be responsible. J is TRBJ2-5 and V is TRBV5-1, with D perhaps given as TRBD1 or TRBD2 (7 bases each). The germline CDR1 and CDR2 sequences are SGHRS and YFSETQ. The CDR3 has 13 residues. CDR3 loop: CACSRGGQETQYF. Here the CDR3 DNA reads TGCGCCTGCAGCAGGGGGGGACAAGAGACCCAGTACTTC.

The rearrangement uses TRBV7-2 and TRBJ2-6; D is perhaps TRBD2 (5 bases). V shed 5 bases and J shed 0 bases, with 11 bases lying between them. Germline values: CDR1 SGHTA, CDR2 FQGNSA. The CDR3 has 16 residues. The CDR3 DNA reads as TGTGCCAGCAGCCATCGAGGGTACTCTGGGGCCAACGTCCTGACTTTC. Protein product: CASSHRGYSGANVLTF.

The chain has TRBV20-1 and TRBJ2-7; D assignment may be TRBD1 or TRBD2 (5 bases each). The V end was cut by 6 bases, the J end by 4 bases, with 22 bases between. The CDR3 totals 15 residues. Germline CDR1 DFQATT, CDR2 SNEGSKA (reference sequence). The CDR3 spells CSATGTGQGLYEQYF. CDR3 nucleotides: TGCAGTGCCACGGGAACGGGTCAGGGTTTGTACGAGCAGTACTTC.

In its sample, this clonotype was seen many times. The genes are TRBV2 and TRBJ2-3; 8 bases agree with TRBD1. The length of the CDR3 is 18 residues. Germline loops: CDR1 SNHLY, CDR2 FYNNEI. After removal of 1 base from V and 2 bases from J, the junction contained 11 bases not matched to a gene. This CDR3 is CASSEGAIWTGLTDTQYF. The CDR3 nucleotides read TGTGCCAGCAGTGAAGGAGCTATTTGGACAGGGCTCACAGATACGCAGTATTTT.

The chain uses TRBV11-3 and TRBJ2-1; tentative D call: TRBD1 (5 bases). The CDR3 is made up of 15 amino acids. V was trimmed by 7 bases and J by 7 bases, leaving 20 bases between them. CDR1 SGHNT and CDR2 YENEEA come from the germline V gene. CDR3 protein: CASTGAGRVVNEQFF. The CDR3 DNA follows: TGTGCCAGCACCGGAGCTGGCAGGGTAGTAAATGAGCAGTTCTTC.

This clonotype was seen once. V usage is TRBV12-3 or TRBV12-4 and J usage is TRBJ2-3, with 7 bases aligning to TRBD2. There are 17 residues in the CDR3. V lost 3 bases and J lost 1; bases outside the gene matches: 10. The DNA for the CDR3 is TGTGCCAGCAGTTTCGGATTACCAGGGAGGGGCACAGATACGCAGTATTTT. It yields the protein CASSFGLPGRGTDTQYF.

This rearrangement joins TRBV6-1 to TRBJ2-7; no definite D call. CDR1 MNHNS and CDR2 SASEGT come from the germline V gene. The CDR3 sequence is 16 residues long. Trimming removed 1 base at V and 0 bases at J, with 13 bases between. For the CDR3, the DNA is TGTGCCAGCAGTGAAGGACTGGCAATGAGCTCCTACGAGCAGTACTTC. Translated, it gives CASSEGLAMSSYEQYF.

The chain recombines TRBV20-1 with TRBJ2-3; tentative D call: TRBD1 (5 bases). V lost 7 bases to trimming and J lost 6 bases, with 14 bases between them. Germline values: CDR1 DFQATT, CDR2 SNEGSKA (reference sequence). The CDR3 length is 12 residues. The CDR3 region has the DNA TGCAGTGGGGCAGGGTCGGTGGATACGCAGTATTTT. Protein: CSGAGSVDTQYF.

This clonotype has at least ten counts. The chain carries TRBV29-1 and TRBJ1-2, with 12 bases aligning to TRBD1. J lost 2 bases, V lost 6 bases, and 7 bases had no gene match. Germline CDR1 reads SQVTM; CDR2 reads ANQGSEA. CDR3 length equals 15 residues. The CDR3 here is CSVGRDRGRNYGYTF. As DNA, the CDR3 is TGCAGCGTCGGTCGGGACAGGGGGCGAAACTATGGCTACACCTTC.